The clone carrying this T cell receptor beta chain was detected ten times or more. Antigen specificity is unknown. The DNA ends 3 residues before the CDR3 does, and the rest of the CDR3 is filled in from the germline J gene. The CDR3 sequence is 13 residues long. CDR1 SGHRS and CDR2 YFSETQ come from the germline V gene. Deletions cut 1 base from V and 6 bases from J, with 8 bases between. Only in-frame clones appear in the TCRdb table, and some are missing; sequencing was by immunoSEQ multiplex PCR. Listed for the sample are tens of thousands of clones, none seen a single time. The sample comes from a study of T cell clonality in common variable immunodeficiency. Findings and limits, study-wide: Authors noted CVID clonality's cause needs subpopulation repertoire sequencing.

Sample: peripheral blood mononuclear cells. This sequence was found in a person aged 18 to 70 in good health. J is TRBJ2-1 and V is TRBV5-1; D is unclear. The covered CDR3 bases are TGCGCCAGCAGCTTGATTAGTGGCAATGAG. Residues: CASSLISGNE. The whole CDR3 sequence reads CASSLISGNEQFF.